A single sample gave rise to the 24 T cell receptor beta chains below, sequenced in a study of cytomegalovirus exposure and HLA in healthy donors. The PCR had 60 Vbeta and 13 Jbeta primers. Sequencing used immunoSEQ multiplex PCR; TCRdb keeps in-frame clones, though not all of them. Of 70,000 to 95,000 clones listed, 60% to 85% are singletons. Sequences were obtained from PBMCs. These TCRs come from a man in his forties in good health and CMV-seronegative.

The chain combines TRBV11-2 with TRBJ1-2; weak D call: TRBD1 (6 bases). This CDR3 is 14 amino acids long. CDR1 and CDR2 (germline): SGHAT, FQNNGV. The V gene lost 3 bases and the J gene lost 2 bases, with 10 bases spanning the gap. CDR3 residues: CASSFPDRNYGYTF. The CDR3 coding sequence is TGTGCCAGCAGCTTCCCAGACAGGAACTATGGCTACACCTTC. Full variable domain (outside the CDR3, taken from reference TRBV11-2 and TRBJ1-2): EAGVAQSPRYKIIEKRQSVAFWCNPISGHATLYWYQQILGQGPKLLIQFQNNGVVDDSQLPKDRFSAERLKGVDSTLKIQPAKLEDSAVYLCASSFPDRNYGYTFGSGTRLTVV.

The gene calls are TRBV19 and TRBJ2-6; D uncertain. With 11 bases removed from V and 4 bases from J, the gap between germline ends came to 12 bases. This CDR3 has 13 amino acids. Germline CDR1 reads LNHDA; CDR2 reads SQIVND (reference sequence). CDR3 loop: CAAWRSGANVLTF. The CDR3 coding sequence is TGTGCCGCATGGCGGTCCGGGGCCAACGTCCTGACTTTC.

This rearrangement joins TRBV5-6 to TRBJ2-7, with a weak D call TRBD2 (6 bases). CDR1 SGHDT and CDR2 YYEEEE come from the germline V gene. The CDR3 is 14 residues long. Trimming shortened V by 0 bases and J by 3 bases, and 10 bases separated the two germline ends. Here the CDR3 reads CASSLGLGNYEQYF. The CDR3 DNA sequence: TGTGCCAGCAGCTTGGGACTAGGTAACTACGAGCAGTACTTC. Full variable domain (rest looked up from reference TRBV5-6 and TRBJ2-7): DAGVTQSPTHLIKTRGQQVTLRCSPKSGHDTVSWYQQALGQGPQFIFQYYEEEERQRGNFPDRFSGHQFPNYSSELNVNALLLGDSALYLCASSLGLGNYEQYFGPGTRLTVT.

The chain links TRBV4-1 to TRBJ2-1, with 7 positions matching TRBD1. This CDR3 has 16 residues. Germline V lookup: CDR1 MGHRA, CDR2 YSYEKL. Trimming removed 1 base from V and 3 bases from J; junction bases left unmatched: 6. The CDR3: CASSQVRGIDYNEQFF. The DNA of the CDR3 is TGCGCCAGCAGCCAAGTCAGGGGGATCGACTACAATGAGCAGTTCTTC.

The rearrangement links TRBV29-1 to TRBJ1-4; D possibly corresponds to TRBD1 (6 bases). Germline V lookup: CDR1 SQVTM, CDR2 ANQGSEA. The CDR3 covers 12 residues. Deletions cut 4 bases from V and 7 bases from J, with 10 bases between. The DNA for the CDR3 is TGCAGCGTTGCACAGGGCAGTGAAAAACTGTTTTTT. Residues: CSVAQGSEKLFF.

The table lists this clone with a count of one. V usage is TRBV28 and J usage is TRBJ2-3; TRBD1 matches 11 bases. The CDR3 length is 16 residues. The V and J ends lost 3 bases and 2 bases, in that order; junction bases with no gene match: 4. Germline V gene lookup returns CDR1 MDHEN and CDR2 SYDVKM. CDR3 nucleotide sequence: TGTGCCAGCAGTTTTGGGACAGGGGGATTCACAGATACGCAGTATTTT. Protein sequence: CASSFGTGGFTDTQYF.

V gene TRBV4-1 combines with J gene TRBJ2-3; 15 bases map to TRBD2. V lost 4 bases and J lost 8; bases outside the gene matches: 7. Germline loops: CDR1 MGHRA, CDR2 YSYEKL. The CDR3 consists of 16 residues. The CDR3 bases are TGCGCCAGCAGCCCCGGACTAGCGGGAGGGCTTGGTACGCAGTATTTT. Residues: CASSPGLAGGLGTQYF.

V gene TRBV7-3 combines with J gene TRBJ2-2; TRBD2 matches at 13 bases. Germline-derived CDR1 and CDR2 are SGHTA and FQGTGA. The V gene end was trimmed by 4 bases and the J gene end by 0 bases; junction bases not matched to a gene: 8. This CDR3 spans 19 amino acids. CDR3 sequence: CASSSGLAGSGANTGELFF. In DNA form, the CDR3 reads TGTGCCAGCAGCTCGGGACTAGCGGGAAGCGGTGCGAACACCGGGGAGCTGTTTTTT.

The V gene is TRBV5-3, the J gene TRBJ1-1; 10 nucleotides align to TRBD1. TRBV5-3 is an open reading frame, and its role is uncertain. The CDR3 is made up of 14 amino acids. Trimming cost V 2 bases and J 6 bases; bases outside gene matches: 4. CDR3 DNA sequence: TGTGCCAGAAGCTTCGGACAGGGGGGCTCTGAAGCTTTCTTT. Translation: CARSFGQGGSEAFF.

The chain is built from TRBV29-1 and TRBJ2-1, with D perhaps TRBD2 (5 bases). The germline V gene encodes CDR1 SQVTM and CDR2 ANQGSEA. The CDR3 contains 11 residues. The ends were cut back, 7 bases at V and 7 bases at J, with 11 bases in the middle. The CDR3 spells CSATSGNEQFF. The CDR3 coding sequence is TGCAGCGCCACGTCGGGGAATGAGCAGTTCTTC.

V usage is TRBV10-3 and J usage is TRBJ1-1; D gene unclear. The V gene lost 3 bases and the J gene lost 2 bases, with 10 bases spanning the gap. Germline CDR1 is ENHRY and CDR2 is SYGVKD. CDR3 length: 14 residues. Here the CDR3 DNA reads TGTGCCATCAGTGATCGGCAGGCCAACACTGAAGCTTTCTTT. Residues: CAISDRQANTEAFF.

Only one count was recorded for this clone. The chain employs TRBV11-2 and TRBJ2-1; a weak D match, TRBD1 (6 bases). Trimming pared 3 bases from V and 6 bases from J, leaving 21 bases between. Germline loops: CDR1 SGHAT, CDR2 FQNNGV. The CDR3 is 17 amino acids. In nucleotides, the CDR3 is TGTGCCAGCAGCTTTCGAAAGACAGGCCTCGCGGGCAATGAGCAGTTCTTC. Its translation is CASSFRKTGLAGNEQFF.

This clone has just a few counts. V gene TRBV5-1 combines with J gene TRBJ2-1, with 9 bases identical to TRBD2. Germline CDR1 and CDR2: SGHRS and YFSETQ. After removal of 0 bases from V and 8 bases from J, the junction contained 3 bases not matched to a gene. The CDR3 length is 14 residues. The CDR3 region has the DNA TGCGCCAGCAGCTTGGGCGGGAGGGGGGATGAGCAGTTCTTC. This sequence encodes CASSLGGRGDEQFF.

This chain uses TRBV9 with TRBJ1-4, with 9 bases aligning to TRBD1. Trimming removed 5 bases from V and 4 bases from J; junction bases left unmatched: 9. This CDR3 spans 16 amino acids. Germline V gene lookup returns CDR1 SGDLS and CDR2 YYNGEE. This CDR3 is CASSPEQGAGNEKLFF. The CDR3 DNA reads as TGTGCCAGCAGTCCTGAACAGGGGGCGGGTAATGAAAAACTGTTTTTT. Looking up the rest from reference TRBV9 and TRBJ1-4 gives the full variable domain: DSGVTQTPKHLITATGQRVTLRCSPRSGDLSVYWYQQSLDQGLQFLIQYYNGEERAKGNILERFSAQQFPDLHSELNLSSLELGDSALYFCASSPEQGAGNEKLFFGSGTQLSVL.

Only a few counts were recorded for this clone. This chain uses TRBV11-2 with TRBJ1-1; 8 bases align to TRBD1. The germline gives CDR1 SGHAT, CDR2 FQNNGV. The CDR3 length is 14 residues. J was trimmed by 7 bases and V by 2 bases; bases with no gene match: 6. The CDR3 DNA reads as TGTGCCAGCAGCTTACAGGGGGCGCTTATTGAAGCTTTCTTT. Residues: CASSLQGALIEAFF.

The rearrangement uses TRBV14 and TRBJ1-1, with 9 positions matching TRBD1. CDR1 and CDR2 from the germline V gene are SGHDN and FVKESK. The junction had 13 bases not matched to a gene; V was cut back by 3 bases and J by 8 bases. The CDR3 extends over 16 amino acids. CDR3 sequence (DNA): TGTGCCAGCAGCCATACCGGGACAGGGAAATTTGCCGAAGCTTTCTTT. Translated, it gives CASSHTGTGKFAEAFF.

The rearrangement joins TRBV5-5 to TRBJ2-1, with 7 nucleotides matching TRBD2. The CDR3 runs 17 residues. In germline, CDR1 is SGHKS, CDR2 YYEKEE (reference sequence). V gave up 7 bases and J gave up 3 bases; unmatched junction bases: 16. This CDR3 reads CASGRAGLAGIYNEQFF. The CDR3 DNA sequence: TGTGCCAGCGGGAGGGCGGGATTGGCCGGTATCTACAATGAGCAGTTCTTC.

CDR3 bases: TGTGCCTGGAGGCTCACCCTCCGGGACAGAACATACAATGAGCAGTTCTTC. Amino acids: CAWRLTLRDRTYNEQFF. The rearrangement links TRBV30 to TRBJ2-1; TRBD1 matches at 7 bases. From germline, CDR1 is GTSNPN and CDR2 SVGIG (reference sequence). CDR3 length: 17 residues. Trimming at V came to 3 bases and at J to 4 bases, leaving 15 bases not matched to a gene.

This clone has a handful of counts. The chain recombines TRBV5-1 with TRBJ2-7, with 8 bases identical to TRBD1. The CDR3 is 14 amino acids. The junction had 11 bases not matched to a gene; V was cut back by 7 bases and J by 5 bases. CDR1 and CDR2 from the germline V gene are SGHRS and YFSETQ. The CDR3 DNA reads TGCGCCAGCTCCAATCAGGGGGCACAGGACGAGCAGTACTTC. Amino acid sequence: CASSNQGAQDEQYF.

The rearrangement links TRBV7-8 to TRBJ2-1, with D possibly being TRBD1 (5 bases). Germline CDR1 is SGHVS and CDR2 is FQNEAQ. Trimming took 2 bases from V and 2 from J, leaving 16 bases between them. This CDR3 has 17 amino acids. CDR3 in amino acids: CASSLRIPGYPYNEQFF. The CDR3 region has the DNA TGTGCCAGCAGCTTACGTATTCCAGGGTACCCCTACAATGAGCAGTTCTTC. The variable domain in full, with the rest retrieved from reference TRBV7-8 and TRBJ2-1, is GAGVSQSPRYKVAKRGQDVALRCDPISGHVSLFWYQQALGQGPEFLTYFQNEAQLDKSGLPSDRFFAERPEGSVSTLKIQRTQQEDSAVYLCASSLRIPGYPYNEQFFGPGTRLTVL.

The chain joins TRBV2 to TRBJ1-3, with D possibly being TRBD1 (6 bases). The germline V and J ends were trimmed by 8 bases and 3 bases, with 17 bases remaining between them. CDR1 SNHLY and CDR2 FYNNEI come from the germline V gene. The CDR3 runs to 15 residues. The DNA for the CDR3 is TGTGCCAGCTCCCTCAGGGGTTTCTTTGGAAACACCATATATTTT. Protein: CASSLRGFFGNTIYF.

The table lists this clone with a few counts. This sequence joins TRBV19 and TRBJ1-3, with D tentatively TRBD1 (5 bases). V lost 6 bases, J lost 0 bases, and 9 bases lay in between. CDR3 length: 14 residues. In germline, CDR1 is LNHDA, CDR2 SQIVND (reference sequence). DNA for the CDR3: TGTGCCAGTAGGGACAAAACCTCTGGAAACACCATATATTTT. Its translation is CASRDKTSGNTIYF.

The chain links TRBV6-1 to TRBJ1-4, with D maybe TRBD1 (6 bases). Germline V gene data show CDR1 as MNHNS and CDR2 as SASEGT. The CDR3 length is 14 residues. V shed 7 bases and J shed 5 bases, with 14 bases lying between them. The CDR3 DNA reads TGTGCCAGCATGGGTCAGACAGGAAATGAAAAACTGTTTTTT. Encoded protein: CASMGQTGNEKLFF.

The CDR3 bases are TGCGCCAGCAGGGTCTACGGGACCCAGTACTTC. Translated: CASRVYGTQYF. The J gene is TRBJ2-5, the V gene TRBV5-1; D unresolved. V lost 5 bases to trimming and J lost 7 bases, with 9 bases between them. The CDR3 is 11 residues long. Germline-derived CDR1 and CDR2 are SGHRS and YFSETQ. Full variable domain (outside the CDR3, taken from reference TRBV5-1 and TRBJ2-5): KAGVTQTPRYLIKTRGQQVTLSCSPISGHRSVSWYQQTPGQGLQFLFEYFSETQRNKGNFPGRFSGRQFSNSRSEMNVSTLELGDSALYLCASRVYGTQYFGPGTRLLVL.